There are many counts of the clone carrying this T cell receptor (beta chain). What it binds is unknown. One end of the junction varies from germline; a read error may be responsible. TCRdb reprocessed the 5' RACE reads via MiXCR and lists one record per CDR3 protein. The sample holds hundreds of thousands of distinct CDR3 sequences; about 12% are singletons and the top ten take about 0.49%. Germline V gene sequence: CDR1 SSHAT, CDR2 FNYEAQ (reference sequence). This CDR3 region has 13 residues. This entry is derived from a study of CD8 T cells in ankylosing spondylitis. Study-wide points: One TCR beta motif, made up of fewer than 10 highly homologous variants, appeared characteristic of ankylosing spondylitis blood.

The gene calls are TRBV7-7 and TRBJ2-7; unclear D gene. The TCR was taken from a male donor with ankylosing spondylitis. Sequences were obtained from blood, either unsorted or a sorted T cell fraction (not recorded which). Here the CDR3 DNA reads TGTGCTAGCAGCACAGCGATATTTCGGGAGCAGTACTTC. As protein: CASSTAIFREQYF.